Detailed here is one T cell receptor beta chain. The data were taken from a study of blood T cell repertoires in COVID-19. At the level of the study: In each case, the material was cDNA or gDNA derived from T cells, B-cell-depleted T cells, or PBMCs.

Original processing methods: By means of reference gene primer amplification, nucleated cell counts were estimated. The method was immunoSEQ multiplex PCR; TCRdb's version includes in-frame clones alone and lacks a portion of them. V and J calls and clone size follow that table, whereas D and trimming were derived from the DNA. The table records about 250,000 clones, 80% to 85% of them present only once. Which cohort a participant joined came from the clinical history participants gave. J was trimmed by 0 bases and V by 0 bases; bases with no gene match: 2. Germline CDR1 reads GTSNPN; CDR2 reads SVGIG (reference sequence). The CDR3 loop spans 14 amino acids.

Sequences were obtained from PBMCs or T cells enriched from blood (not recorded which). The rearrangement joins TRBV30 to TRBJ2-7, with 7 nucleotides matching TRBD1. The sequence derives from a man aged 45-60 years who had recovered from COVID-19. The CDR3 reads CAWSVQGYSYEQYF. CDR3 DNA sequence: TGTGCCTGGAGTGTACAGGGGTACTCCTACGAGCAGTACTTC.